This T cell receptor (beta chain) appears in the sequencing data of a study of T cell responses to AZD1222 COVID-19 vaccine. At the level of the study: Second-dose intervals near 4 or 12 weeks were combined.

In the case of this clone: The antigen is unknown.

Study-wide results and caveats: Donors in the cohort were predominantly white British and more often female, and clonal diversity was possibly underestimated. Dominant at 160-218 and 743-854, vaccine-associated CD4 TCRs also spanned spike. Just six or seven AZD1222 recipients tested seropositive at baseline.

V was clipped by 7 bases and J by 4 bases, with 15 bases between them. Germline V CDR1 and CDR2: SGHRS, YFSETQ. This CDR3 spans 13 amino acids. The table came from immunoSEQ multiplex PCR; TCRdb's copy has only in-frame clones and leaves some out. The repertoire holds 150,000 or so clones, about 88% seen once, with approximately 3.1% in the top ten. The J gene is TRBJ2-7, the V gene TRBV5-1; weak D call: TRBD1 (6 bases). The clonotype comes from an adult in good health. The sequenced sample was peripheral blood, obtained on day 0 of AZD1222 vaccination. The CDR3 coding sequence is TGCGCCAGCGCCTCAACAGGGACGTACGAGCAGTACTTC. Protein sequence: CASASTGTYEQYF.